The TCR beta chain under discussion was sequenced for a study of beta chain features in type 1 diabetes. Whole-study results and caveats: For patients, the naive, central memory and Treg TCRB repertoires appeared more alike than for healthy donors. Moderately but significantly shorter TCRB CDR3s were found in Type 1 diabetes patients in all four CD4+ subsets.

The CDR3 totals 14 residues. Germline CDR1 reads SGHTA; CDR2 reads FQGNSA. Trimming shortened V by 0 bases and J by 3 bases, and 9 bases separated the two germline ends. This clone has more than one count but fewer than ten. Its antigen is not identified. cDNA synthesis used the whole RNA isolate, giving expressed TCRB sequences. Data came from immunoSEQ multiplex PCR; TCRdb stores just in-frame clones and leaves some out. Of roughly 330,000 clones in the sample, roughly 13% were seen once. The chain links TRBV7-2 to TRBJ2-7; D not resolved. Source material: naive CD4+ T cells from blood. This receptor was identified in a woman under 30 with type 1 diabetes. Here the CDR3 reads CASSLARLGYEQYF. In DNA, the CDR3 is TGTGCCAGCAGCTTAGCCAGGTTAGGCTACGAGCAGTACTTC. The full variable domain, rest sourced from reference TRBV7-2 and TRBJ2-7, is GAGVSQSPSNKVTEKGKDVELRCDPISGHTALYWYRQSLGQGLEFLIYFQGNSAPDKSGLPSDRFSAERTGGSVSTLTIQRTQQEDSAVYLCASSLARLGYEQYFGPGTRLTVT.